The 10 T cell receptor beta chains given below trace back to one sample, sequenced in a study of a mutant IDH1 vaccine in newly diagnosed glioma. Time point specified: week 47, end of study. Topical imiquimod accompanied each vaccine dose, which consisted of 300 ug of mutant IDH1 20-mer peptide. Profiling relied on immunoSEQ multiplex PCR, and the TCRdb table lists in-frame clones only, not all of them. The table has about 59,000 clones, less than 90% seen once; the top ten hold 3.8%. Their antigens remain unidentified. Sequenced here: PBMCs, sampled from a glioma patient whose treatment included an IDH1 peptide vaccine. These receptors came from a man under 40 with glioma.

In this sample, this clone turned up once. The rearrangement uses TRBV5-4 and TRBJ2-3; 8 bases map to TRBD1. Germline loops: CDR1 SGHNT, CDR2 YYREEE (reference sequence). The CDR3 is made up of 15 amino acids. J was trimmed by 3 bases and V by 4 bases; bases with no gene match: 7. CDR3 loop: CASSLRTGKTDTQYF. CDR3 in DNA: TGTGCCAGCAGCCTGAGGACAGGGAAAACAGATACGCAGTATTTT.

The chain has TRBV5-1 and TRBJ2-3, with D uncertain. CDR1 is SGHRS, CDR2 YFSETQ, per germline. CDR3 size: 15 residues. The germline V and J ends were trimmed by 4 bases and 1 base, with 13 bases remaining between them. CDR3 protein: CASSPHSAGTDTQYF. CDR3 DNA sequence: TGCGCCAGCAGCCCCCATTCTGCGGGCACAGATACGCAGTATTTT.

V gene TRBV5-1 combines with J gene TRBJ2-2; D unresolved. Looked up from germline, CDR1 is SGHRS and CDR2 is YFSETQ. Trimming stripped 0 bases from V and 2 bases from J, with 11 bases between. The CDR3 sequence is 16 residues long. The CDR3 DNA is TGCGCCAGCAGCTTGGGAGACATTACAAACACCGGGGAGCTGTTTTTT. Encoded protein: CASSLGDITNTGELFF.

The chain is built from TRBV28 and TRBJ1-4; D possibly corresponds to TRBD1 (5 bases). The CDR3 loop spans 18 amino acids. V lost 3 bases, J lost 4 bases, and 21 bases lay in between. Germline V gives CDR1 MDHEN, CDR2 SYDVKM. Here the CDR3 reads CASSFLRDLGTDNEKLFF. The CDR3 nucleotides are TGTGCCAGCAGTTTCTTAAGGGACTTGGGGACGGATAATGAAAAACTGTTTTTT.

This chain connects TRBV7-9 to TRBJ2-7, with a possible D match to TRBD1 (5 bases). The V gene lost 2 bases and the J gene lost 3 bases, with 11 bases spanning the gap. CDR3 length: 14 residues. The germline gives CDR1 SEHNR, CDR2 FQNEAQ (reference sequence). DNA for the CDR3: TGTGCCAGCAGCTTAACAGGAGAAAACTACGAGCAGTACTTC. The encoded protein is CASSLTGENYEQYF.

The chain is built from TRBV5-5 and TRBJ1-2, with unresolved D. The V and J ends lost 1 base and 8 bases respectively, with 12 bases between them. From germline, CDR1 is SGHKS and CDR2 YYEKEE (reference sequence). The CDR3 loop spans 13 amino acids. CDR3 DNA sequence: TGTGCCAGCAGCTTGAGACACCTGGGAGGCTACACCTTC. Its protein is CASSLRHLGGYTF.

The gene calls are TRBV4-1 and TRBJ1-1; 8 nucleotides match TRBD1. Germline V lookup: CDR1 MGHRA, CDR2 YSYEKL. The CDR3 runs to 14 residues. The trim removed 4 bases at V and 1 base at J, leaving 2 bases unmatched. CDR3 sequence reads: CASSPGQGNTEAFF. CDR3 nucleotides: TGCGCCAGCAGCCCTGGACAGGGGAACACTGAAGCTTTCTTT.

V and J are TRBV2 and TRBJ1-6; no definite D call. Trimming removed 4 bases at V and 7 bases at J, with 14 bases between. This CDR3 has 15 residues. Per germline, CDR1 SNHLY and CDR2 FYNNEI. For the CDR3, the DNA is TGTGCCAGCAGTGGCTGGAACACCCTGAATTCACCCCTCCACTTT. Encoded protein: CASSGWNTLNSPLHF.

This clone was seen a few times. The genes are TRBV9 and TRBJ1-1; perhaps TRBD1 as D (5 bases). The CDR3 contains 15 residues. CDR1 and CDR2 (germline): SGDLS, YYNGEE. Trimming stripped 0 bases from V and 5 bases from J, with 14 bases between. The CDR3: CASSVDQGRITEAFF. Written as DNA, the CDR3 is TGTGCCAGCAGCGTAGATCAGGGCCGGATTACTGAAGCTTTCTTT.

This clone has only a few counts. The chain couples TRBV21-1 to TRBJ2-7; whether TRBD2, the table's D call, matches the DNA was not checked. TRBV21-1 is an annotated pseudogene. The CDR3 sequence is 15 residues long. In nucleotides, the CDR3 is TGTGCCAGCAGCAAGGACTTATACAGCTCCTACGAGCAGTACTTC. It codes for CASSKDLYSSYEQYF.